This TCR beta chain comes out of a study of shared clonotypes between healthy human individuals. Study results and caveats: Among donors, sharing of clonotypes was expected to be affected by sequencing depth. Richness estimates generally favored naive over memory subsets. In a few donors, 4.5% to 5.5% of naive CD4 clonotypes appeared in common.

Naive CD8 cells were CD45RO-negative, positively selected for CCR7, excluding terminally differentiated effector memory CD45RA+ cells. Sequenced by immunoSEQ multiplex PCR; TCRdb stores in-frame clones only, minus some. The sample records about 870,000 clones, about 91% being singletons. The CDR3 loop spans 15 amino acids. Trimming cost V 4 bases and J 6 bases; bases outside gene matches: 6. CDR1 is MGHRA and CDR2 is YSYEKL in the germline V gene. Concerning this clone itself: The antigen is not known.

The sequence was obtained from a man in his thirties or forties in good health. The genes are TRBV4-1 and TRBJ1-5; 10 bases agree with TRBD1. The sequencing input was naive CD8+ T cells sorted from blood. For the CDR3, the DNA is TGCGCCAGCAGCCCAGCGGGACAGGGGTCTCAGCCCCAGCATTTT. Translating it yields CASSPAGQGSQPQHF.